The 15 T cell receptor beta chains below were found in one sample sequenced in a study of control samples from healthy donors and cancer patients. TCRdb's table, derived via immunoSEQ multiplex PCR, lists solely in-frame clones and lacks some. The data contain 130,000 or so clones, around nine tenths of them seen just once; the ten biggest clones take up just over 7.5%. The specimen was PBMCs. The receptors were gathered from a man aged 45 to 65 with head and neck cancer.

The CDR3 loop reads CASSRGGRTANEQFF. Written as DNA, the CDR3 is TGCGCCAGCAGCCGCGGTGGCAGGACGGCAAATGAGCAGTTCTTC. The V and J genes are TRBV5-1 and TRBJ2-1, with D unresolved. The CDR3 has 15 residues. CDR1 and CDR2 (germline): SGHRS, YFSETQ. V was shortened by 4 bases and J by 7 bases, with 18 bases between the two germline ends.

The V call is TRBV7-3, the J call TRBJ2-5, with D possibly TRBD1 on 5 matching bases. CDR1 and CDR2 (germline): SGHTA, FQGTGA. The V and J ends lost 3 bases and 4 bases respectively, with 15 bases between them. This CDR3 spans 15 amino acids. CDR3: CASSFSTTAPETQYF. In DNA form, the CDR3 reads TGTGCCAGCAGCTTTTCCACGACAGCCCCAGAGACCCAGTACTTC.

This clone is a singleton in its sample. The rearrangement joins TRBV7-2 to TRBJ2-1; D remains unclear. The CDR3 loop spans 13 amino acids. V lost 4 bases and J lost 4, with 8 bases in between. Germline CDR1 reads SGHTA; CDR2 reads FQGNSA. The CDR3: CASSSTSYNEQFF. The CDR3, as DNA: TGTGCCAGCAGCTCAACAAGTTACAATGAGCAGTTCTTC.

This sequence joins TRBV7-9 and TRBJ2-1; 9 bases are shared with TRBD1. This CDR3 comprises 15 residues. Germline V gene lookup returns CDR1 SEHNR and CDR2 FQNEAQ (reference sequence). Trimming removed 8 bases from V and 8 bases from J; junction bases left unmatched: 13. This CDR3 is CASGSGTGPLDEQFF. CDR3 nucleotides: TGTGCCAGCGGATCCGGGACAGGGCCGTTGGATGAGCAGTTCTTC.

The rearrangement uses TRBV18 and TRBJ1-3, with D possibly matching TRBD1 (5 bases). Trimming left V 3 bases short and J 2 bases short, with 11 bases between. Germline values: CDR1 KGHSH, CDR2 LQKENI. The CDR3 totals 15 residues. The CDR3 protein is CASSPTGATGNTIYF. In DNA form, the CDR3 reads TGTGCCAGCTCACCTACAGGCGCTACTGGAAACACCATATATTTT.

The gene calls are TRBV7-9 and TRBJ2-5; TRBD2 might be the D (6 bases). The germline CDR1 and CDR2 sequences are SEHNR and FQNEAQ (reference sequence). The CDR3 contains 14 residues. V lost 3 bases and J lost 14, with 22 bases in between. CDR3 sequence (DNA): TGTGCCAGCAGCTTTGGGCTTGGCGGTGGGACTTTCTACTTC. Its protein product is CASSFGLGGGTFYF.

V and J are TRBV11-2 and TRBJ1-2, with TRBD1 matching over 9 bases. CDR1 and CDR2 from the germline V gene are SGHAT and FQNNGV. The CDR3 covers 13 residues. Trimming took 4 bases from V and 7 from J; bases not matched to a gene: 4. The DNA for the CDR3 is TGTGCCAGCAGCTCAACAGGGGGCGTTGGCTACACCTTC. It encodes CASSSTGGVGYTF. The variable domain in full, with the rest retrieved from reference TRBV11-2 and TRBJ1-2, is EAGVAQSPRYKIIEKRQSVAFWCNPISGHATLYWYQQILGQGPKLLIQFQNNGVVDDSQLPKDRFSAERLKGVDSTLKIQPAKLEDSAVYLCASSSTGGVGYTFGSGTRLTVV.

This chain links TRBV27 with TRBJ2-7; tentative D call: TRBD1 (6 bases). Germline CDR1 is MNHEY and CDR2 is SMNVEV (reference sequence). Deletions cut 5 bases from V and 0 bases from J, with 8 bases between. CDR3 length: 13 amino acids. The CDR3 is CASSGTPSYEQYF. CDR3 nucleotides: TGTGCCAGCAGTGGGACACCCTCCTACGAGCAGTACTTC.

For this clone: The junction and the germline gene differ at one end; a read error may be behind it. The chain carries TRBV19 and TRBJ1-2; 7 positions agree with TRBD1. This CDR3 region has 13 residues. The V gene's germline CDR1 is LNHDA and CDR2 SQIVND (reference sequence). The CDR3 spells CASRLTGVDGCTF. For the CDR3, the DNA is TGTGCCAGTAGACTTACAGGGGTCGATGGCTGCACCTTC. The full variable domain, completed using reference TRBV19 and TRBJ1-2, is DGGITQSPKYLFRKEGQNVTLSCEQNLNHDAMYWYRQDPGQGLRLIYYSQIVNDFQKGDIAEGYSVSREKKESFPLTVTSAQKNPTAFYLCASRLTGVDGCTFGSGTRLTVV.

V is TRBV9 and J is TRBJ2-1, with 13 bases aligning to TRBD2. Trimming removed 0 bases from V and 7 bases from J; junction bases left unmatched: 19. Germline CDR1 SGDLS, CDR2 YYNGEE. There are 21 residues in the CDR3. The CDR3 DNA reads TGTGCCAGCAGCGTAGCTTCAACGGGGACTAGCGGGGAAGGTCCTAGGAATGAGCAGTTCTTC. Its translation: CASSVASTGTSGEGPRNEQFF.

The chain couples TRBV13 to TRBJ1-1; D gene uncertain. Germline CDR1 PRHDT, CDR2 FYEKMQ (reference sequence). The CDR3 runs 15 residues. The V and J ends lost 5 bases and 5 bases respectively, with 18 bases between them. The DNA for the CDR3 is TGTGCCAGCAGCCCCCTAGGCGGGGTAGGGACTGAAGCTTTCTTT. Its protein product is CASSPLGGVGTEAFF.

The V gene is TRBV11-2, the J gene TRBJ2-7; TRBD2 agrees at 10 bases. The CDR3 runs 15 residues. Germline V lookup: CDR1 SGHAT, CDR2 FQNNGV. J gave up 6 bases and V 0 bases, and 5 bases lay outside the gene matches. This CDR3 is CASSLEASGGGEQYF. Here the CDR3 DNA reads TGTGCCAGCAGCTTAGAAGCTAGCGGGGGAGGCGAGCAGTACTTC.

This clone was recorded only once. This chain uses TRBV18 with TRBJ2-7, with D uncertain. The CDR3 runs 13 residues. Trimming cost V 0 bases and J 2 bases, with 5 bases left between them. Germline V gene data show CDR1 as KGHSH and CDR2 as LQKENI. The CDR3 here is CASSPPETYEQYF. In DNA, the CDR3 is TGTGCCAGCTCACCACCAGAGACCTACGAGCAGTACTTC. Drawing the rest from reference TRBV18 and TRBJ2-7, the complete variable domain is NAGVMQNPRHLVRRRGQEARLRCSPMKGHSHVYWYRQLPEEGLKFMVYLQKENIIDESGMPKERFSAEFPKEGPSILRIQQVVRGDSAAYFCASSPPETYEQYFGPGTRLTVT.

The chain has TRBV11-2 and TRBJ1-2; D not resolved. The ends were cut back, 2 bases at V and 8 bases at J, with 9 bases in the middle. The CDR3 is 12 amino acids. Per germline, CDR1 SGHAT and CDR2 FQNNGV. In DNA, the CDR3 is TGTGCCAGCAGCTTACCTTTGGGGGGCTACACCTTC. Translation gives CASSLPLGGYTF.

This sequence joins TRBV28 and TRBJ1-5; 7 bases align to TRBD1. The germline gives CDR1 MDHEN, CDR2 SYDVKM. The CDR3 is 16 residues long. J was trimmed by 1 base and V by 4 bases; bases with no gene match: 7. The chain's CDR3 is CASSSHAGGSNQPQHF. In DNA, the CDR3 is TGTGCCAGCAGTTCACACGCAGGGGGGAGCAATCAGCCCCAGCATTTT.